This T cell receptor beta chain emerged from a study of blood T cells in healthy people across ages. Sample-barcoded 5' priming and a J-beta primer mix drove a second PCR of about 6 to 12 cycles. The template-switch adaptor, which had 12 random nucleotides, put a tag on each cDNA molecule. From the 5' RACE reads, TCRdb called clonotypes with MiXCR, one entry per CDR3 protein. This table has around 1,500,000 distinct CDR3 sequences, 35% to 45% appearing once. RNA extraction gave at least 5 micrograms of total RNA per sample. Germline V CDR1 and CDR2: LGHDT, YNNKEL (reference sequence). This CDR3 has 20 residues. V shed 0 bases, J shed 6 bases, and the junction held 21 bases outside the gene matches.

The source material was blood. This TCR was recovered from a woman younger than 35 in good health. The V and J genes are TRBV3-1 and TRBJ1-2; TRBD1 matches at 8 bases. The CDR3 here is CASSQDILGRLQGARHGYTF. CDR3 coding DNA: TGTGCCAGCAGCCAAGATATCCTCGGGCGCCTCCAGGGGGCGCGGCATGGCTACACCTTC.